This TCR beta chain was retrieved from a study of blood T cell repertoires in COVID-19. Study summary: COVID-19 samples collected from the United States, Italy and Spain covered acute and convalescent phases.

The CDR3 loop spans 13 amino acids. Looked up from germline, CDR1 is SEHNR and CDR2 is FQNEAQ (reference sequence). V lost 4 bases and J 3 bases, leaving 7 bases between the germline ends. Measured with immunoSEQ multiplex PCR; TCRdb has only the in-frame clones, and not every one. Of about 260,000 clones in the sample, roughly 90% were seen once. The chain couples TRBV7-9 to TRBJ2-1, with D possibly being TRBD2 (5 bases). Sample: peripheral blood. The clonotype was recovered from a human donor in a cohort sampled during active COVID-19. CDR3 protein: CASSSGNYNEQFF. The CDR3 DNA reads TGTGCCAGCAGCTCCGGGAACTACAATGAGCAGTTCTTC.